This T cell receptor (beta chain) originates from a study of regulatory T cells in long-lasting Graves disease. As for the study in general: Prior antithyroid drug treatment in newly diagnosed Graves' patients lasted under 3 months.

The sample's time point: newly diagnosed GD, antithyroid drugs for less than 3 months. Extracted PBMC RNA gave rise to the TCR library. Construction of TCR beta libraries relied on iRepertoire HTBI primers and on Arm-PCR targeting CDR3 regions. TCRdb redid the calling of the multiplex PCR reads with MiXCR, one entry per CDR3 protein. The data contain roughly 560,000 distinct CDR3 sequences, around 15% of them singletons. Only a few counts were recorded for this clonotype. This sample was shared with a second study, whose subject was T cells in Graves' hyperthyroidism and ophthalmopathy. That work adds: Absence of ophthalmopathy progression within 18 months defined stable Graves' hyperthyroidism. The HTBI primer set drove a first-round RT-PCR of the TCR CDR3.

This sequence was found in a woman aged 35-60 years with Graves disease. The input for sequencing was peripheral blood mononuclear cells (PBMCs), taken at new diagnosis, from a patient treated with antithyroid drugs.

CDR3 residues: CAISESVNQPQHF. CDR3 bases: TGTGCCATCAGTGAGTCGGTGAATCAGCCCCAGCATTTT. The chain is built from TRBV10-3 and TRBJ1-5, with D unclear. V was trimmed by 0 bases and J by 4 bases, leaving 4 bases between them. Germline lookup yields CDR1 ENHRY and CDR2 SYGVKD. The CDR3 extends over 13 amino acids.